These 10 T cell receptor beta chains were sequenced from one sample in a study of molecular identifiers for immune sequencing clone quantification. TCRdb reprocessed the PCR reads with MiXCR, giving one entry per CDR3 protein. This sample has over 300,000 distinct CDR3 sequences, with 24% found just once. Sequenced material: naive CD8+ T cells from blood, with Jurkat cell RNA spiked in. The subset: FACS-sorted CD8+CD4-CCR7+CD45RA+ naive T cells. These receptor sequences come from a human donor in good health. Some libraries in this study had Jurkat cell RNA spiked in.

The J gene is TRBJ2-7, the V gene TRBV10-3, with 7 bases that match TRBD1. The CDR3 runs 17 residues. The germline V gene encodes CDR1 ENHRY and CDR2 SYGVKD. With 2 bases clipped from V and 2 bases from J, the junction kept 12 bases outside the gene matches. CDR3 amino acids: CAISEPRTGDSPYEQYF. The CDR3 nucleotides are TGTGCCATCAGTGAGCCGCGAACTGGGGACAGCCCCTACGAGCAGTACTTC.

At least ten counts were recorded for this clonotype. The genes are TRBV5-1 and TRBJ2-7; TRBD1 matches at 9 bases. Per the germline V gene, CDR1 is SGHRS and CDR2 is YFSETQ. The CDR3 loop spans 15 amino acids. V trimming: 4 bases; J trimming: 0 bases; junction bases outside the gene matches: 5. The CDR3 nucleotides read TGCGCCAGCAGCCCGAGACAGGGGGACTCCTACGAGCAGTACTTC. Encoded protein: CASSPRQGDSYEQYF.

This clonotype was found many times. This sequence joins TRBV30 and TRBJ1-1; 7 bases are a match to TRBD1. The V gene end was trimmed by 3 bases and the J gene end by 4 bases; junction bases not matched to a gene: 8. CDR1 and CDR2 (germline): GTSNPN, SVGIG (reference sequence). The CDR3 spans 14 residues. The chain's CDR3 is CAWSGVRGGTEAFF. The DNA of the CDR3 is TGTGCCTGGAGCGGGGTCAGGGGGGGCACTGAAGCTTTCTTT.

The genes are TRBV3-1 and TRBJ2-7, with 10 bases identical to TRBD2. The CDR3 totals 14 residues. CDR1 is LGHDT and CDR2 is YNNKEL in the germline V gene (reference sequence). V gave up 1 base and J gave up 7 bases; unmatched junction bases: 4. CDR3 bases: TGTGCCAGCAGCCAAGTATTAGCGGGGGGTGAGCAGTACTTC. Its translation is CASSQVLAGGEQYF.

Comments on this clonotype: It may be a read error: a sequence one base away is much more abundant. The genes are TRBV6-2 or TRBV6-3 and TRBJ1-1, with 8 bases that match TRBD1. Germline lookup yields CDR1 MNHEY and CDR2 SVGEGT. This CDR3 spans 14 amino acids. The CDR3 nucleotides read TGTGTCAGCAGAGCAGGGGGCGTTCACACTGAAGCTTTCTTT. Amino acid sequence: CVSRAGGVHTEAFF.

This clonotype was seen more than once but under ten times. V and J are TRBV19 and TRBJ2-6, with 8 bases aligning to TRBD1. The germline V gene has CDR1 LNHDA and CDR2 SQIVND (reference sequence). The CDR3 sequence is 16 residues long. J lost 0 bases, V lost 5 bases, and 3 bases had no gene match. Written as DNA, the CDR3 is TGTGCCAGTAGTCAGGGGGCCCGCTCTGGGGCCAACGTCCTGACTTTC. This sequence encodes CASSQGARSGANVLTF. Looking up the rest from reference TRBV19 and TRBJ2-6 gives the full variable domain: DGGITQSPKYLFRKEGQNVTLSCEQNLNHDAMYWYRQDPGQGLRLIYYSQIVNDFQKGDIAEGYSVSREKKESFPLTVTSAQKNPTAFYLCASSQGARSGANVLTFGAGSRLTVL.

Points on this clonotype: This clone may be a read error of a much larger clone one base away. This CDR3 is CASNQEFSNQPQHF. In nucleotides, the CDR3 is TGCGCCAGCAACCAAGAGTTTAGCAATCAGCCCCAGCATTTT. The chain is built from TRBV4-1 and TRBJ1-5; D is unclear. The CDR3 extends over 14 amino acids. Germline CDR1 is MGHRA and CDR2 is YSYEKL.

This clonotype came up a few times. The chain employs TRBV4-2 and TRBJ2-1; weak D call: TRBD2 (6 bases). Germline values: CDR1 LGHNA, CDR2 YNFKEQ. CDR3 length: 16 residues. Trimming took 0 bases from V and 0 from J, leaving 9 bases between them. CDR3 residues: CASSQDGGSSYNEQFF. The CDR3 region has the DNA TGTGCCAGCAGCCAAGATGGGGGGTCCTCCTACAATGAGCAGTTCTTC.

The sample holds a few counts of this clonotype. Here the CDR3 reads CASSYSLAGYGEQFF. The CDR3 DNA sequence: TGTGCCAGCAGTTACTCGCTAGCGGGGTACGGGGAGCAGTTCTTC. The rearrangement uses TRBV6-2 or TRBV6-3 and TRBJ2-1; 9 bases line up with TRBD2. Germline CDR1 is MNHEY and CDR2 is SVGEGT. CDR3 length: 15 amino acids. The V and J ends lost 0 bases and 10 bases, in that order; junction bases with no gene match: 7.

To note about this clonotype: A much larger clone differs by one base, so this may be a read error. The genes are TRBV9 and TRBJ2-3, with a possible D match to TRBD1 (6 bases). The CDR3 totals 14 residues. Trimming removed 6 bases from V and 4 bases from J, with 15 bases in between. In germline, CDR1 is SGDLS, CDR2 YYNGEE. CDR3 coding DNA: TGTGCCAGCAAGAGGGCACAGGGCCCAGATACGCAGTATTTT. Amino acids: CASKRAQGPDTQYF.